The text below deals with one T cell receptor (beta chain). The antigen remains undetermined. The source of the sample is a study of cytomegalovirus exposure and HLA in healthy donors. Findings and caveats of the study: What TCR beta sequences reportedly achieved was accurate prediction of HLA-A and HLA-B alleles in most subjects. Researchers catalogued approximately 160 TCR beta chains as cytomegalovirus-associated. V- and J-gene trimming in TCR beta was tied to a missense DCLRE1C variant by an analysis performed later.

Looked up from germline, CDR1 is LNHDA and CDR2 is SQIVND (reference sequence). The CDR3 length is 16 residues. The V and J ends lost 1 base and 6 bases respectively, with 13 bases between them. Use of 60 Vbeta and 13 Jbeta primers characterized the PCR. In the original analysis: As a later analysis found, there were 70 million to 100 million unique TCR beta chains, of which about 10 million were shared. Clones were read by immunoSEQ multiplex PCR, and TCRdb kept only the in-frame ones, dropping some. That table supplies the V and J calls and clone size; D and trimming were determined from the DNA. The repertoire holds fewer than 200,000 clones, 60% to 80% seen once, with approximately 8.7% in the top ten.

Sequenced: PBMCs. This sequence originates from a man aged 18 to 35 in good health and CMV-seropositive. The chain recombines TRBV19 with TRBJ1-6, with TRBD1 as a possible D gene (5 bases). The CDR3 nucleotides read TGTGCCAGTAGTATAGGTCTCCCCGGGGGTAATTCACCCCTCCACTTT. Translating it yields CASSIGLPGGNSPLHF.